This TCR beta chain was retrieved from a study of PD-1 blockade in classical Hodgkin lymphoma. Study-wide context: Nivolumab 3 mg/kg was given intravenously every 2 weeks. Study-wide points: Complete responders possessed baseline diversity comparable to newly diagnosed patients. Repertoires differed for reasons still undefined, possibly disease activity or prior therapy.

This clone was seen more than once but under ten times. The target antigen is unknown. CDR1 is SGHTA and CDR2 is FQGNSA in the germline V gene. The CDR3 runs to 13 residues. V was shortened by 2 bases and J by 5 bases, with 10 bases between the two germline ends. Each of the patients experienced relapse following autologous stem cell transplantation, and their brentuximab vedotin exposure differed. TCRdb keeps only in-frame clones here, not all; method: immunoSEQ multiplex PCR. The table lists 20,000 or so clones, approximately 84% of them singletons. This clonotype was sampled from a human donor with classical Hodgkin lymphoma. This sequence joins TRBV7-2 and TRBJ2-7; D is possibly TRBD1 (6 bases). The material was peripheral blood mononuclear cells (PBMCs), obtained at baseline. The CDR3, as DNA: TGTGCCAGCAGCTTAAATCGACAGGACGAGCAGTACTTC. It specifies CASSLNRQDEQYF.